The sequence of this TCR beta chain was determined in a study of OX40 agonist ivuxolimab in advanced cancers. Findings of the study overall: Low normalized clonal expansion also occurred in some nonresponding patients. CD4+ and CD8+ blood T cells expanded clonally by week 6 at 0.1 to 3.0 mg/kg.

A single count supports this clone. Antigen: not known. Profiling relied on immunoSEQ multiplex PCR, and the TCRdb table lists in-frame clones only, not all of them. The sample gives more than 50,000 clones, 90% of which show up once; roughly 1.8% is in the top ten. V lost 3 bases and J 0 bases, leaving 21 bases between the germline ends. Germline assignment: CDR1 MGHRA and CDR2 YSYEKL. The CDR3 totals 19 residues. This TCR was recovered from an adult with an advanced solid tumor such as melanoma, head and neck, liver or kidney cancer. This chain uses TRBV4-1 with TRBJ1-5; D is ambiguous. This specimen was CD4+ or CD8+ T cells sorted from blood, taken in a trial of the OX40 agonist ivuxolimab. CDR3 sequence (DNA): TGCGCCAGCAGCCAGTTTAGAAACGCGCAGAACCCTAGCAATCAGCCCCAGCATTTT. This gives the protein CASSQFRNAQNPSNQPQHF.